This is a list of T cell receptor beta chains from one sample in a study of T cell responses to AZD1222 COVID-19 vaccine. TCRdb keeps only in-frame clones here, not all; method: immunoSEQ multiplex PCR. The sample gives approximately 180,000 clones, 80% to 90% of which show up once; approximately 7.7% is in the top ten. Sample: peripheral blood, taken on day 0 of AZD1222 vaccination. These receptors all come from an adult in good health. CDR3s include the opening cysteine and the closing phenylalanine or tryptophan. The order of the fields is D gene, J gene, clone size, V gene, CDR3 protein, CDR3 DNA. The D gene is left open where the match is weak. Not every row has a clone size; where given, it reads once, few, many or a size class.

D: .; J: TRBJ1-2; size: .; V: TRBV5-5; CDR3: CASSPRPYVRANYGYTF; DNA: TGTGCCAGCAGCCCTCGGCCCTATGTGCGAGCTAACTATGGCTACACCTTC
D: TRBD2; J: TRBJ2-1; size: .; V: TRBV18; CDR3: CASSPGSGAGNEQFF; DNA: TGTGCCAGCTCACCAGGTAGCGGGGCCGGTAATGAGCAGTTCTTC
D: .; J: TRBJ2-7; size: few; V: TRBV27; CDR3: CASSLSNRAREQYF; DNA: TGTGCCAGCAGTTTATCGAACAGGGCCCGCGAGCAGTACTTC
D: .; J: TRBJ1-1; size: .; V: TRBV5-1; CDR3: CASSFGGPLTEAFF; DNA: TGCGCCAGCAGCTTCGGCGGTCCACTCACTGAAGCTTTCTTT
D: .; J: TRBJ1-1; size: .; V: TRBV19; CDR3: CAPTLGRANTEAFF; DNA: TGTGCCCCCACCCTGGGCAGGGCGAACACTGAAGCTTTCTTT
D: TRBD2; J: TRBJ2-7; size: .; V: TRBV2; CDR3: CASRVGWSGAYEQYF; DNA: TGTGCCAGCAGGGTGGGGTGGAGCGGGGCCTACGAGCAGTACTTC
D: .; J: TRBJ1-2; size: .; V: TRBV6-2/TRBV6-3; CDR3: CASSYSGNNYGYTF; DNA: TGTGCCAGCAGTTATTCAGGGAATAACTATGGCTACACCTTC
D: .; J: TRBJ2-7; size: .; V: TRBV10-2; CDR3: CASSDSSYEQYF; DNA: TGCGCCAGCAGTGACAGCTCCTACGAGCAGTACTTC
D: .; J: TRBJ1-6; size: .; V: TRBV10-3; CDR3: CAISERGEDNSPLHF; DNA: TGTGCCATCAGTGAGAGAGGCGAGGATAATTCACCCCTCCACTTT
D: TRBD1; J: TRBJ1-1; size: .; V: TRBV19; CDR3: CASSLPGTGRAEAFF; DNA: TGTGCCAGTAGTCTGCCCGGGACAGGGAGGGCTGAAGCTTTCTTT